This T cell receptor beta chain was sequenced for a study of shared clonotypes between healthy human individuals. The trim removed 2 bases at V and 2 bases at J, leaving 7 bases unmatched. The CDR3 consists of 16 residues. CDR1 is MNHNY, CDR2 SVGAGI, per germline (reference sequence). Repertoires were generated with immunoSEQ multiplex PCR, while TCRdb's copy carries only in-frame clones and drops some. The data show about 1 million clones, with about 74% seen just once and roughly 1.5% held by the top ten. This clone was counted once. The chain recombines TRBV6-6 with TRBJ1-1; 8 positions agree with TRBD1. The sequence was collected from a man between 18 and 29 years old in good health. Sequenced input: memory CD4+ T cells sorted from blood. Documented subset: CD45RA-negative fraction. Written as DNA, the CDR3 is TGTGCCAGCAGTTACGCCCCAGACAGGGGAAACACTGAAGCTTTCTTT. Amino acid sequence: CASSYAPDRGNTEAFF.